This record concerns one TCR beta chain sequence. Its antigen is not identified. The sample comes from a study of T cell clones after liver transplantation. Study overall: Patients counted as tolerant after at least one year off all immunosuppression, enzymes not exceeding twice normal. Study results and limitations: Conclusions were preliminary, with small, heterogeneous patient groups.

Sequencing used immunoSEQ multiplex PCR; TCRdb keeps in-frame clones, though not all of them. The sample holds some 120,000 clones, about nine tenths seen once. This receptor was obtained from a human patient who received a liver transplant. T cells may partly derive from the graft donor. The sequenced sample was CD4+ T cells from blood, obtained 12 months after liver transplant.

Here the CDR3 reads CASSLGQGAYGYTF. The CDR3 DNA is TGTGCCAGCAGTTTGGGACAGGGGGCCTATGGCTACACCTTC. J is TRBJ1-2 and V is TRBV6-6; 12 bases map to TRBD1. V trimming: 4 bases; J trimming: 4 bases; junction bases outside the gene matches: 1. The CDR3 consists of 14 residues. Germline V gives CDR1 MNHNY, CDR2 SVGAGI (reference sequence).